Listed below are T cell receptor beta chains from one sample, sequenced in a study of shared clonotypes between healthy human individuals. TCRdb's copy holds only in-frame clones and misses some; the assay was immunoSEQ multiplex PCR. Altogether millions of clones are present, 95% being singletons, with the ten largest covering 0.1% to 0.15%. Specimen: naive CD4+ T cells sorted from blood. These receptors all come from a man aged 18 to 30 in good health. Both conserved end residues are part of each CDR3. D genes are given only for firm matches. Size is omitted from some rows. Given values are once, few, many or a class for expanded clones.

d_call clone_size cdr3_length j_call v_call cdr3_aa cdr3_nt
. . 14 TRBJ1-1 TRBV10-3 CAISKQGGNTEAFF TGTGCCATCAGTAAGCAGGGCGGGAACACTGAAGCTTTCTTT
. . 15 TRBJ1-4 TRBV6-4 CASSPNGGFNEKLFF TGTGCCAGCAGCCCCAACGGGGGATTTAATGAAAAACTGTTTTTT
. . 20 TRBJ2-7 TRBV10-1 CASRDPFILQASTIDYEQYF TGCGCCAGCAGGGACCCCTTCATCCTTCAGGCCTCAACAATTGACTACGAGCAGTACTTC
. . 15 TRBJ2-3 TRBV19 CASSPRAPLGDTQYF TGTGCCAGTAGTCCGCGAGCGCCCCTTGGAGATACGCAGTATTTT
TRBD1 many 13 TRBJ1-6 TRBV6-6 CASQQGDNSPLHF TGTGCCAGCCAACAGGGGGATAATTCACCCCTCCACTTT
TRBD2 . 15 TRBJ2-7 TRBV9 CASSVAAGPSYEQYF TGTGCCAGCAGCGTAGCAGCGGGGCCCTCCTACGAGCAGTACTTC
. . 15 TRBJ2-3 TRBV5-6 CASSLGSATTDTQYF TGTGCCAGCAGCTTGGGTAGCGCGACCACAGATACGCAGTATTTT
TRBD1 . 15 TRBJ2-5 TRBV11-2 CASSLVAGGQETQYF TGTGCCAGCAGCTTAGTAGCAGGGGGCCAAGAGACCCAGTACTTC
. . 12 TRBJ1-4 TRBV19 CASSRHNEKLFF TGTGCCAGTAGTAGACATAATGAAAAACTGTTTTTT
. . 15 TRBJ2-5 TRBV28 CASTAPLGGQETQYF TGTGCCAGCACCGCCCCCCTAGGAGGCCAAGAGACCCAGTACTTC
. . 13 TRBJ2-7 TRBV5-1 CASSFNHPNEQYF TGCGCCAGCAGCTTTAATCATCCCAACGAGCAGTACTTC
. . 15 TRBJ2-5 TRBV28 CASSFNRGRGETQYF TGTGCCAGCAGTTTCAACAGGGGGAGGGGGGAGACCCAGTACTTC
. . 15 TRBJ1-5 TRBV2 CASSLGRTENQPQHF TGTGCCAGCAGCTTGGGGCGGACGGAGAATCAGCCCCAGCATTTT
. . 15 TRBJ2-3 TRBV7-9 CASSSITTSTDTQYF TGTGCCAGCAGCTCGATAACAACTAGCACAGATACGCAGTATTTT
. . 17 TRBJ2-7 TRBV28 CASSRDLFGGAGPEQYF TGTGCCAGCAGTAGGGACCTTTTTGGGGGAGCTGGACCCGAGCAGTACTTC
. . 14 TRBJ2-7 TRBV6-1 CASSVGTATYEQYF TGTGCCAGCAGTGTGGGGACTGCTACCTACGAGCAGTACTTC